The rows below give T cell receptor beta chains drawn from one sample of a study of shared clonotypes between healthy human individuals. TCRdb keeps only in-frame clones here, not all; method: immunoSEQ multiplex PCR. The table has over 1.4 million clones, about 96% seen once. Sequencing was carried out using naive CD4+ T cells sorted from blood. These receptors were collected from a man younger than 40 in good health. Each CDR3 is given with its conserved first and last residue. D genes are given only for firm matches. Part of the rows lack a size; the others show once, few, many or a class for expanded clones.

d_call j_call clone_size v_call cdr3_length cdr3_aa cdr3_nt
. TRBJ1-1 once TRBV7-2 14 CASSLSVLNTEAFF TGTGCCAGCAGCCTTTCGGTCCTGAACACTGAAGCTTTCTTT
TRBD1 TRBJ1-1 . TRBV7-2 13 CASSWRDRGEAFF TGTGCCAGCAGCTGGCGGGACAGGGGTGAAGCTTTCTTT
. TRBJ1-4 . TRBV5-1 19 CASSRTGTRSSATNEKLFF TGCGCCAGCAGCCGAACCGGGACAAGATCTTCTGCAACTAATGAAAAACTGTTTTTT
. TRBJ2-5 . TRBV18 13 CASSPPGRETQYF TGTGCCAGCTCACCCCCCGGGCGGGAGACCCAGTACTTC
. TRBJ1-1 . TRBV11-1 14 CASSLISGQAEAFF TGTGCCAGCAGCTTAATCTCAGGGCAGGCTGAAGCTTTCTTT
. TRBJ2-3 . TRBV6-6 14 CASSWGGATDTQYF TGTGCCAGCAGTTGGGGGGGGGCCACAGATACGCAGTATTTT
TRBD2 TRBJ2-1 . TRBV5-1 16 CASRQREILVGNEQFF TGCGCCAGCAGACAGCGGGAGATCTTGGTTGGCAATGAGCAGTTCTTC
TRBD2 TRBJ2-7 . TRBV10-1 20 CASSTGPGLAGANRDYEQYF TGCGCCAGCAGTACGGGCCCCGGACTAGCGGGGGCCAACCGAGACTACGAGCAGTACTTC
TRBD2 TRBJ2-7 . TRBV13 20 CASSSLRALAGSGQSYEQYF TGTGCCAGCAGTTCATTAAGAGCACTAGCGGGATCGGGACAGTCCTACGAGCAGTACTTC
. TRBJ2-3 . TRBV5-6 14 CASSLSDPTDTQYF TGTGCCAGCAGCTTGTCAGACCCCACAGATACGCAGTATTTT
. TRBJ1-3 . TRBV6-1 17 CASSEALRQTSGNTIYF TGTGCCAGCAGTGAAGCGCTTCGACAGACCTCTGGAAACACCATATATTTT
. TRBJ2-4 . TRBV5-5 16 CASSSQGIRAKNIQYF TGTGCCAGCAGCTCCCAGGGTATTCGAGCCAAAAACATTCAGTACTTC
. TRBJ2-2 . TRBV6-1 14 CASSGRAGTGELFF TGTGCCAGCAGCGGGAGAGCGGGCACCGGGGAGCTGTTTTTT
TRBD2 TRBJ2-2 . TRBV4-1 20 CASSQDFGAPSGSRTGELFF TGCGCCAGCAGCCAAGATTTCGGCGCCCCTAGCGGGAGTAGGACCGGGGAGCTGTTTTTT
. TRBJ2-7 . TRBV2 11 CASRLGDEQYF TGTGCCAGCCGGCTTGGGGACGAGCAGTACTTC
TRBD1 TRBJ1-4 . TRBV27 15 CASSLQQGAVEKLFF TGTGCCAGCAGTCTCCAACAGGGGGCTGTTGAAAAACTGTTTTTT
TRBD1 TRBJ2-7 . TRBV9 14 CASSGVGTGREQYF TGTGCCAGCAGCGGAGTGGGGACAGGGCGCGAGCAGTACTTC
. TRBJ2-1 . TRBV5-1 13 CASGRSGDNEQFF TGCGCCAGCGGGCGATCGGGGGACAATGAGCAGTTCTTC
. TRBJ2-7 . TRBV6-5 14 CASRGASSSYEQYF TGTGCCAGCCGGGGGGCGTCAAGCTCCTACGAGCAGTACTTC
. TRBJ2-7 . TRBV28 13 CASSPVTNHEQYF TGTGCCAGCAGTCCGGTGACTAATCACGAGCAGTACTTC
TRBD1 TRBJ2-7 . TRBV18 15 CASCYQGQGVGEQYF TGTGCCAGCTGCTACCAAGGACAGGGGGTGGGCGAGCAGTACTTC
. TRBJ2-7 once TRBV28 14 CASSISLGDYEQYF TGTGCCAGCAGTATTTCCTTAGGGGACTACGAGCAGTACTTC
. TRBJ2-3 . TRBV9 18 CASSVYPGAQGSTDTQYF TGTGCCAGCAGCGTATATCCTGGGGCCCAGGGGAGCACAGATACGCAGTATTTT
. TRBJ2-7 . TRBV5-1 16 CASSLILGASGNEQYF TGCGCCAGCAGCTTGATTCTTGGGGCCTCAGGGAACGAGCAGTACTTC
TRBD2 TRBJ2-7 . TRBV10-1 15 CASSPELAGASEQYF TGCGCCAGCAGTCCGGAACTAGCGGGAGCCTCCGAGCAGTACTTC
TRBD2 TRBJ2-1 . TRBV9 16 CASSSQTSGRYNEQFF TGTGCCAGCAGCTCCCAGACTAGCGGGCGTTACAATGAGCAGTTCTTC
. TRBJ2-7 . TRBV4-1 16 CASSLGDGGGDYEQYF TGCGCCAGCAGCCTGGGAGACGGCGGAGGGGACTACGAGCAGTACTTC
. TRBJ1-4 . TRBV28 16 CASSPPGPSFREKLFF TGTGCCAGCAGTCCACCTGGTCCCTCATTTCGTGAAAAACTGTTTTTT
TRBD2 TRBJ2-3 . TRBV19 15 CASSVGLAGTDTQYF TGTGCCAGTAGTGTCGGACTAGCGGGGACAGATACGCAGTATTTT
TRBD1 TRBJ1-1 . TRBV27 17 CASRRATGAVVNTEAFF TGTGCCAGCAGAAGAGCCACAGGGGCCGTAGTGAACACTGAAGCTTTCTTT
TRBD1 TRBJ2-5 . TRBV28 14 CASLDRGGQETQYF TGTGCCAGCCTGGACAGGGGAGGGCAAGAGACCCAGTACTTC
. TRBJ1-5 . TRBV27 13 CASPSNRNQPQHF TGTGCCAGCCCCTCTAATCGCAATCAGCCCCAGCATTTT
. TRBJ1-1 . TRBV11-2 15 CASSSIRRGATEAFF TGTGCCAGCAGCTCCATACGCAGGGGTGCAACTGAAGCTTTCTTT
. TRBJ2-7 many TRBV6-5 13 CASSSRLQTREYF TGTGCCAGCAGTTCCCGACTGCAGACTAGGGAGTACTTC
. TRBJ1-2 . TRBV2 15 CASSEPRDGRGGYTF TGTGCCAGCAGTGAACCCCGGGACGGCAGAGGTGGCTACACCTTC
. TRBJ2-7 . TRBV10-1 14 CASSEGHQNYEQYF TGCGCCAGCAGTGAAGGACACCAAAACTACGAGCAGTACTTC
. TRBJ1-5 few TRBV28 16 CASSASTGSRSQPQHF TGTGCCAGCAGCGCAAGTACAGGGTCTCGGTCCCAGCCCCAGCATTTT
TRBD2 TRBJ2-5 . TRBV11-2 16 CASSVVTGTSRETQYF TGTGCCAGCAGCGTCGTAACCGGGACTAGCCGGGAGACCCAGTACTTC
. TRBJ1-5 . TRBV2 14 CASSDQGFPQPQHF TGTGCCAGCAGTGATCAGGGATTTCCTCAGCCCCAGCATTTT
TRBD1 TRBJ2-7 . TRBV15 14 CATSWDRGSYEQYF TGTGCCACCAGCTGGGACAGGGGCTCCTACGAGCAGTACTTC
TRBD2 TRBJ2-1 . TRBV10-2 13 CASGRETNNEQFF TGCGCCAGCGGGAGGGAGACGAACAATGAGCAGTTCTTC
. TRBJ2-7 . TRBV21-1 17 CASRFRWAQADSYEQYF TGTGCCAGCAGATTCCGTTGGGCGCAGGCGGACTCCTACGAGCAGTACTTC
. TRBJ2-5 . TRBV6-1 13 CAWGVGARETQYF TGTGCCTGGGGGGTTGGGGCTCGGGAGACCCAGTACTTC
TRBD1 TRBJ2-7 . TRBV11-2 15 CASRATWTGGKEQYF TGTGCCAGCAGGGCCACCTGGACAGGGGGCAAAGAGCAGTACTTC
. TRBJ1-2 few TRBV29-1 16 CSVENTRLGTPYGYTF TGCAGCGTTGAAAATACGAGGCTCGGGACACCCTATGGCTACACCTTC
TRBD2 TRBJ2-1 . TRBV29-1 13 CSVDLAGYNEQFF TGCAGCGTTGACCTAGCGGGGTACAATGAGCAGTTCTTC
TRBD1 TRBJ1-4 . TRBV27 15 CASSLNRGFGEKLFF TGTGCCAGCAGTTTAAACAGGGGGTTCGGTGAAAAACTGTTTTTT
TRBD2 TRBJ2-5 . TRBV19 17 CASSSGTSGRAWETQYF TGTGCCAGTAGTTCGGGGACTAGCGGGAGGGCTTGGGAGACCCAGTACTTC
TRBD2 TRBJ2-1 . TRBV5-4 15 CASRIAGGAYNEQFF TGTGCCAGCAGAATAGCGGGAGGAGCCTACAATGAGCAGTTCTTC
. TRBJ1-4 . TRBV9 13 CASSRGYYEKLFF TGTGCCAGCAGCAGGGGCTATTATGAAAAACTGTTTTTT
TRBD1 TRBJ2-7 . TRBV7-3 15 CASSSQQGASSEQYF TGTGCCAGCAGCTCCCAACAGGGGGCGAGCTCCGAGCAGTACTTC